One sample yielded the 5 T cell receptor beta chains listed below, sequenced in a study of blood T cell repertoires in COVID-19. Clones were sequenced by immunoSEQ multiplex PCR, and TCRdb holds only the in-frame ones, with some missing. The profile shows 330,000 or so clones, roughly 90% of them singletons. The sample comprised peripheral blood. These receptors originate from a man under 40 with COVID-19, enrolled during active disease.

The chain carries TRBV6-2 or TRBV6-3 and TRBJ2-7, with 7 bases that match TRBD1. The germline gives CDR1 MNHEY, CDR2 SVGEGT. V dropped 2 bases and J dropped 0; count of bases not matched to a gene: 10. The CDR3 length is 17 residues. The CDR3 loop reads CASSYPLQGPNSYEQYF. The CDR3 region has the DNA TGTGCCAGCAGTTACCCTTTACAGGGGCCAAACTCCTACGAGCAGTACTTC.

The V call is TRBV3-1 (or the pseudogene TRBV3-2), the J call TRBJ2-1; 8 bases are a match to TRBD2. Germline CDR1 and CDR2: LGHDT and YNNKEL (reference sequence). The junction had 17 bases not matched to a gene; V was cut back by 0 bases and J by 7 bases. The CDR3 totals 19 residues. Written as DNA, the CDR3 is TGTGCCAGCAGCCAAGAAGAAGGACTTTGGCGGGGGGTAAAAAATGAGCAGTTCTTC. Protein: CASSQEEGLWRGVKNEQFF.

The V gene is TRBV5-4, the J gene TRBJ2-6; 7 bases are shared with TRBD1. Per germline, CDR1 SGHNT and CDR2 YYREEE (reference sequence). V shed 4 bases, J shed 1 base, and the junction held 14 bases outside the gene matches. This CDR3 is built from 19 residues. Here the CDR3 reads CASSRPDRAAWSGANVLTF. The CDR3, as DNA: TGTGCCAGCAGCCGACCTGACAGGGCTGCTTGGTCTGGGGCCAACGTCCTGACTTTC.

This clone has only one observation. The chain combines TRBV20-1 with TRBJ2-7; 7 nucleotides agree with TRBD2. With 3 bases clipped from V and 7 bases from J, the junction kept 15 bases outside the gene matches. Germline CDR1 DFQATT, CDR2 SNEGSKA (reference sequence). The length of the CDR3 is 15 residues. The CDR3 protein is CSASTGGGPYKEQYF. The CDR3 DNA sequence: TGCAGTGCTAGTACGGGGGGAGGCCCCTACAAGGAGCAGTACTTC.

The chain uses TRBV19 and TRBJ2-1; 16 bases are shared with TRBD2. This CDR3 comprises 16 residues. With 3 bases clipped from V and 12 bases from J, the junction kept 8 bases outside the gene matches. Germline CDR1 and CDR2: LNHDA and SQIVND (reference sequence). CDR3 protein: CASSMYGTSGGAGQFF. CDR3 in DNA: TGTGCCAGTAGTATGTACGGGACTAGCGGGGGGGCTGGGCAGTTCTTC. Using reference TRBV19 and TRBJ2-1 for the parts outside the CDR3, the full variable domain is DGGITQSPKYLFRKEGQNVTLSCEQNLNHDAMYWYRQDPGQGLRLIYYSQIVNDFQKGDIAEGYSVSREKKESFPLTVTSAQKNPTAFYLCASSMYGTSGGAGQFFGPGTRLTVL.